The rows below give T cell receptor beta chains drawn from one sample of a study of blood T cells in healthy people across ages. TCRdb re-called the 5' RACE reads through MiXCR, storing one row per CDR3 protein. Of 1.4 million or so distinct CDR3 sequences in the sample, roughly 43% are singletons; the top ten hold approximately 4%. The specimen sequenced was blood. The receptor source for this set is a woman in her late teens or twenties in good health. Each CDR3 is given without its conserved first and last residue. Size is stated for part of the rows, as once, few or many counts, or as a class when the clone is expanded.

SASVLAEQF TRBV20-1 9 TRBJ2-1 .
ASSYRSDPDTQY TRBV28 12 TRBJ2-3 many
ARRTGGAYNEQY TRBV2 12 . .
ASSSGQETQF TRBV9 10 . .
ASSRLWAPQETQY TRBV27 13 TRBJ2-5 .
SAPGRGYNEQY TRBV20-1 11 TRBJ2-7 .
ASSYTRGSSYNEQF TRBV6-2/TRBV6-3 14 TRBJ2-1 .
SARAATINYGYT TRBV20-1 12 TRBJ1-2 few
ASSQLGHEQF TRBV4-1 10 TRBJ2-1 .
ASSLRINEKLF TRBV5-1 11 TRBJ1-4 many
ASSLRDRSSGNTIY TRBV12-3/TRBV12-4 14 TRBJ1-3 .
ASSQAGRSTDTQY TRBV3-1 13 TRBJ2-3 .
ASSVVGDPYEQY TRBV9 12 TRBJ2-7 .
ASSQVPGPGQGVANIQY TRBV4-3 17 TRBJ2-4 .
ASSSRTSDEQF TRBV6-2/TRBV6-3 11 TRBJ2-1 few
ASTRQGLATNYGYT TRBV2 14 TRBJ1-2 .
ASSEGVGIYEQY TRBV6-1 12 TRBJ2-7 .
AIAQGPSYEQY TRBV6-1 11 . .
ASTGTSGTSTDTQY TRBV12-3/TRBV12-4 14 TRBJ2-3 few
SANYYNEQF TRBV20-1 9 TRBJ2-1 .
SVEVGGPNTEAF TRBV29-1 12 TRBJ1-1 few
SATPSVAGEVSYNEQF TRBV20-1 16 TRBJ2-1 .
AISVGTGGAWGTEAF TRBV10-3 15 TRBJ1-1 .
ASRPALSYNEQF TRBV12-3/TRBV12-4 12 TRBJ2-1 few
ASSRTSVISYNEQY TRBV7-2 14 TRBJ2-7 .
AWSTGPYNEQF TRBV30 11 TRBJ2-1 .
SAIRAGGNEQF TRBV20-1 11 TRBJ2-1 .
ASSPRMGGADTQY TRBV9 13 TRBJ2-3 few
ASSVGVSGGSDTQY TRBV9 14 TRBJ2-3 .